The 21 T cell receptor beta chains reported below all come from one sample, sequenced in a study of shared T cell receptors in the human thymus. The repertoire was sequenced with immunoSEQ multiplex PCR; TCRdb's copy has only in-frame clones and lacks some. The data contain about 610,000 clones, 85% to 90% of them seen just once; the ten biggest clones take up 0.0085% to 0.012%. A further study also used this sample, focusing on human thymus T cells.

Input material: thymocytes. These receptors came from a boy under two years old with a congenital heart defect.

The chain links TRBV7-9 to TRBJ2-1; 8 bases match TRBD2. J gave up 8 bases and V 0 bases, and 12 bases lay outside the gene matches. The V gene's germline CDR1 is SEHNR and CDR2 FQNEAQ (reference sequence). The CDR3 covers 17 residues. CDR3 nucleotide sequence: TGTGCCAGCAGCTTAGCCAGGACGGGAGGGCCGGGCGATGAGCAGTTCTTC. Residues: CASSLARTGGPGDEQFF.

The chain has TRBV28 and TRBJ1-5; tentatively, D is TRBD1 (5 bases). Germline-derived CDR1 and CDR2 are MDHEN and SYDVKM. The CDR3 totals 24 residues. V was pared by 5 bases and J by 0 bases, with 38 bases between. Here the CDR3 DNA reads TGTGCCAGCAGTCCGCCGGTTACGGGGTGGTGGGGGGGACCCCCGGGGTATAGCAATCAGCCCCAGCATTTT. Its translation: CASSPPVTGWWGGPPGYSNQPQHF.

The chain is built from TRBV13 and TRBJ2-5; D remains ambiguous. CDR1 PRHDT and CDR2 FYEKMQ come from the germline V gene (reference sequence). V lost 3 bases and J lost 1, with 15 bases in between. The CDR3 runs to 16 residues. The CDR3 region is CASSLVGSPFQETQYF. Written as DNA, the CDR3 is TGTGCCAGCAGCTTGGTGGGTAGCCCTTTCCAAGAGACCCAGTACTTC.

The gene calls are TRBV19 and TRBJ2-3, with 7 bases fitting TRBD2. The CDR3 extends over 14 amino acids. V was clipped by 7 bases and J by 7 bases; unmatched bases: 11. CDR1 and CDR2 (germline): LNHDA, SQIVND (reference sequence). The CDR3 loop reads CASKASGSRYTQYF. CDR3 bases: TGTGCCAGTAAAGCTAGCGGTTCGCGGTATACGCAGTATTTT.

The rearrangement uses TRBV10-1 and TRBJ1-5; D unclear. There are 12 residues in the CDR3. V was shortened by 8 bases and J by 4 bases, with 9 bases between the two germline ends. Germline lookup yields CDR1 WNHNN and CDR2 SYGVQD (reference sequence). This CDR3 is CASLGENQPQHF. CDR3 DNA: TGCGCCAGCTTGGGCGAAAATCAGCCCCAGCATTTT.

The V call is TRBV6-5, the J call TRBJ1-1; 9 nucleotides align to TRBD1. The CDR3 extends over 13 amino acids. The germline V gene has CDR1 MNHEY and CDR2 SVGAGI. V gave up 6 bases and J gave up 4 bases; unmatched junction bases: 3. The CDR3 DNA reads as TGTGCCAGCAGAAGGACAGGGGCCACTGAAGCTTTCTTT. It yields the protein CASRRTGATEAFF.

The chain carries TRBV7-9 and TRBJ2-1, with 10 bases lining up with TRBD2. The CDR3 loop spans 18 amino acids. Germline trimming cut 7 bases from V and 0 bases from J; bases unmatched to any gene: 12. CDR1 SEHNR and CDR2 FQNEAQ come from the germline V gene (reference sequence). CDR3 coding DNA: TGTGCCAGCAAGACGGGACTAGCGCTACCTGGCTCCTACAATGAGCAGTTCTTC. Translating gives CASKTGLALPGSYNEQFF.

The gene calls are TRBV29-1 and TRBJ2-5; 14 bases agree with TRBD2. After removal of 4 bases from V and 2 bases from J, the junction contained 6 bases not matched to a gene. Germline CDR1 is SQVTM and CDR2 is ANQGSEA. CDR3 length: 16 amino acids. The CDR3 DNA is TGCAGCGTTGGGGGACTAGCGGGAGAGGATCAAGAGACCCAGTACTTC. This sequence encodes CSVGGLAGEDQETQYF.

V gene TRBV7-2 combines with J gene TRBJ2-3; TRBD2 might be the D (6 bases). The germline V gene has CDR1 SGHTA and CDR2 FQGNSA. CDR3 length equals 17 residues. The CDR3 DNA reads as TGTGCTCATGCGAAGGTAGCGGTGAAAGCTAGCACAGATACGCAGTATTTT. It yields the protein CAHAKVAVKASTDTQYF. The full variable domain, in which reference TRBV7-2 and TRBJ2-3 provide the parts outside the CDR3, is GAGVSQSPSNKVTEKGKDVELRCDPISGHTALYWYRQSLGQGLEFLIYFQGNSAPDKSGLPSDRFSAERTGGSVSTLTIQRTQQEDSAVYLCAHAKVAVKASTDTQYFGPGTRLTVL.

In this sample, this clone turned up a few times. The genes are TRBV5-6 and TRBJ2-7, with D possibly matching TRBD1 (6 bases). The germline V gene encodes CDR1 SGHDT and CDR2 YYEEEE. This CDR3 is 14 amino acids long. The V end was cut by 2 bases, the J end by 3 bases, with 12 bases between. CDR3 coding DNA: TGTGCCAGCAGCTTATCCGGGACAAACTACGAGCAGTACTTC. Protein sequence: CASSLSGTNYEQYF.

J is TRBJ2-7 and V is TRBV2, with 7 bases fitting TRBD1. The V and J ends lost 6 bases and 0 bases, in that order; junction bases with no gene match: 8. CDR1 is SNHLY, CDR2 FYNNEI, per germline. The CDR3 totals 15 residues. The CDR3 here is CASRSGTESSYEQYF. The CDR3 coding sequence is TGTGCCAGCAGGTCCGGGACAGAGAGCTCCTACGAGCAGTACTTC.

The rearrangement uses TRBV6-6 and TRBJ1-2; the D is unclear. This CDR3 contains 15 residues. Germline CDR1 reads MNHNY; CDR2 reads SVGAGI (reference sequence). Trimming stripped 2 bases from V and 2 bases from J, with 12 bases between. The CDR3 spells CASSYPTPFNYGYTF. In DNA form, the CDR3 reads TGTGCCAGCAGTTACCCTACCCCTTTCAACTATGGCTACACCTTC.

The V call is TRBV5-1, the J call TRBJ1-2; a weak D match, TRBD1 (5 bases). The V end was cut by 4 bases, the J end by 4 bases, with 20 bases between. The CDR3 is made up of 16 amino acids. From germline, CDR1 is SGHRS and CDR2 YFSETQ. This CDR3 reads CASSMFLRGTGYGYTF. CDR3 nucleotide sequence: TGCGCCAGCAGCATGTTCTTACGTGGCACAGGCTATGGCTACACCTTC.

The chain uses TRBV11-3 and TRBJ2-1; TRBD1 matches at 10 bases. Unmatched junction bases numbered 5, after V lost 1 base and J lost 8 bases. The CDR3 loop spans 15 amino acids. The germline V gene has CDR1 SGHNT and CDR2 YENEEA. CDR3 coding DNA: TGTGCCAGCAGCTTAGGGGGACAGGGGATGGATGAGCAGTTCTTC. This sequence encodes CASSLGGQGMDEQFF. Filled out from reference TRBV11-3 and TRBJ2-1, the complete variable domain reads EAGVVQSPRYKIIEKKQPVAFWCNPISGHNTLYWYLQNLGQGPELLIRYENEEAVDDSQLPKDRFSAERLKGVDSTLKIQPAELGDSAVYLCASSLGGQGMDEQFFGPGTRLTVL.

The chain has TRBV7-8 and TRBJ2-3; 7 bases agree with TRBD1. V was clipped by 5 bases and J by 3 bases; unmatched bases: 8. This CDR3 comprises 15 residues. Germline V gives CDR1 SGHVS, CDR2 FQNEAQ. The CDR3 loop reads CASSPRQGGTDTQYF. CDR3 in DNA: TGTGCCAGCAGCCCCCGACAGGGTGGTACAGATACGCAGTATTTT. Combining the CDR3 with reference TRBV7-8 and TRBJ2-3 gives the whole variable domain GAGVSQSPRYKVAKRGQDVALRCDPISGHVSLFWYQQALGQGPEFLTYFQNEAQLDKSGLPSDRFFAERPEGSVSTLKIQRTQQEDSAVYLCASSPRQGGTDTQYFGPGTRLTVL.

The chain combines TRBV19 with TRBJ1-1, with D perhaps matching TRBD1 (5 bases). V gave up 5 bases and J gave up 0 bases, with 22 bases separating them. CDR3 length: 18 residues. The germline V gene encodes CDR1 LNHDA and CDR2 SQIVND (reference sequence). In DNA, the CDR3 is TGTGCCAGTAGTCAGCAAGCAACGGAGGGGACTCTGAACACTGAAGCTTTCTTT. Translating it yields CASSQQATEGTLNTEAFF.

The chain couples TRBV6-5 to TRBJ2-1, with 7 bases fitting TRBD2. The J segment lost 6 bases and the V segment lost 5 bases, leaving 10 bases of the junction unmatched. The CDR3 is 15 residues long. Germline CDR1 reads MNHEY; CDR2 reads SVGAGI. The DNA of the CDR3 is TGTGCCAGCAGTGGGGCTAGCGGAACGCGCAATGAGCAGTTCTTC. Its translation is CASSGASGTRNEQFF.

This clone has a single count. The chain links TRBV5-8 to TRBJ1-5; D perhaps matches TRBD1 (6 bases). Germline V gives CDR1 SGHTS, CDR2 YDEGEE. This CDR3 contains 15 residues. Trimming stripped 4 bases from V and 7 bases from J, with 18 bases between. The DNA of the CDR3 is TGTGCCAGCAGCACCCTCGGGGGGCGCAGCCAGCCCCAGCATTTT. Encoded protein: CASSTLGGRSQPQHF. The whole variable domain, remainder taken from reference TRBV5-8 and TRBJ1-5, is EAGVTQSPTHLIKTRGQQATLRCSPISGHTSVYWYQQALGLGLQFLLWYDEGEERNRGNFPPRFSGRQFPNYSSELNVNALELEDSALYLCASSTLGGRSQPQHFGDGTRLSIL.

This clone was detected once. CDR3 region: CASSQERRGTYNEQFF. In nucleotides, the CDR3 is TGTGCCAGCAGCCAAGAACGCCGGGGAACCTACAATGAGCAGTTCTTC. This chain joins TRBV4-2 and TRBJ2-1; D might be TRBD2 (5 bases). Looked up from germline, CDR1 is LGHNA and CDR2 is YNFKEQ. This CDR3 is built from 16 residues. V was pared by 0 bases and J by 2 bases, with 11 bases between.

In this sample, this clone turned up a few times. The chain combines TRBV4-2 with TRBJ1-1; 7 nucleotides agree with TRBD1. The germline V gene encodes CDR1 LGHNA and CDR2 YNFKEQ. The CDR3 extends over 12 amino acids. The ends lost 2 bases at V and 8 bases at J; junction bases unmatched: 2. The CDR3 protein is CASSQPGQEAFF. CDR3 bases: TGTGCCAGCAGCCAACCGGGACAGGAAGCTTTCTTT.

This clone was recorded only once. In DNA, the CDR3 is TGTGCCAGCAGCCCACTAGCAGCTAGCACAGATACGCAGTATTTT. This sequence encodes CASSPLAASTDTQYF. The chain is built from TRBV7-2 and TRBJ2-3, with D perhaps matching TRBD2 (6 bases). Germline CDR1 SGHTA, CDR2 FQGNSA. Trimming left V 5 bases short and J 0 bases short, with 12 bases between. The CDR3 runs 15 residues. The variable domain in full, completed from reference TRBV7-2 and TRBJ2-3, reads GAGVSQSPSNKVTEKGKDVELRCDPISGHTALYWYRQSLGQGLEFLIYFQGNSAPDKSGLPSDRFSAERTGGSVSTLTIQRTQQEDSAVYLCASSPLAASTDTQYFGPGTRLTVL.